Below, 29 T cell receptor beta chains from the same sample are listed, as sequenced in a study of cytomegalovirus exposure and HLA in healthy donors. Researchers ran the PCR with 60 Vbeta and 13 Jbeta primers. Profiled with immunoSEQ multiplex PCR; TCRdb holds only in-frame clones, not every one. The table has 45,000 to 65,000 clones, 72% seen once. Sequencing was performed on PBMCs. These receptors originate from a woman aged 45-65 years in good health and CMV-seropositive.

There are a few counts of this clone. This sequence joins TRBV7-2 and TRBJ2-5; TRBD2 agrees at 8 bases. V dropped 5 bases and J dropped 2; count of bases not matched to a gene: 13. Germline V gene lookup returns CDR1 SGHTA and CDR2 FQGNSA. The CDR3 has 17 residues. The CDR3 DNA is TGTGCCAGCAGCCTTCACGGGGGGGGAGGGGGGCAAGAGACCCAGTACTTC. Its translation: CASSLHGGGGGQETQYF.

The chain joins TRBV6-5 to TRBJ1-2; 8 bases agree with TRBD1. This CDR3 has 14 residues. CDR1 is MNHEY and CDR2 is SVGAGI in the germline V gene. With 4 bases clipped from V and 7 bases from J, the junction kept 8 bases outside the gene matches. The CDR3 sequence is CASSFADRGGGYTF. In DNA form, the CDR3 reads TGTGCCAGCAGTTTCGCCGACAGGGGCGGTGGCTACACCTTC.

This chain links TRBV28 with TRBJ1-1; 7 positions agree with TRBD1. Germline lookup yields CDR1 MDHEN and CDR2 SYDVKM. J lost 4 bases, V lost 5 bases, and 7 bases had no gene match. The CDR3 is 14 amino acids. The CDR3 nucleotides read TGTGCCAGCAGTGTCACACAGGGGACCACTGAAGCTTTCTTT. Translation: CASSVTQGTTEAFF.

The chain is built from TRBV4-3 and TRBJ2-1; 12 bases match TRBD2. Germline CDR1 is LGHNA and CDR2 is YSLEER. With V trimmed by 2 bases and J by 9 bases, 2 bases remained unmatched. The CDR3 length is 14 residues. The DNA of the CDR3 is TGCGCCAGCAGCCAAACGGGACTAGCGGGTGAGCAGTTCTTC. Translated, it gives CASSQTGLAGEQFF.

This rearrangement joins TRBV30 to TRBJ2-1, with a possible D match to TRBD1 (5 bases). Germline assignment: CDR1 GTSNPN and CDR2 SVGIG (reference sequence). Trimming left V 0 bases short and J 9 bases short, with 9 bases between. The CDR3 length is 12 residues. The CDR3 nucleotides read TGTGCCTGGAGTGTTGGAAGGGGTGAGCAGTTCTTC. This codes for CAWSVGRGEQFF.

The CDR3 DNA is TGTGCCAGCAGCTCGGTCCTAGCGGGGGGGAAATACGAGCAGTACTTC. As protein: CASSSVLAGGKYEQYF. V is TRBV11-3 and J is TRBJ2-7; 12 nucleotides line up with TRBD2. Germline CDR1 is SGHNT and CDR2 is YENEEA. V was pared by 4 bases and J by 4 bases, with 8 bases of the junction left unmatched. The CDR3 has 16 residues. The whole variable domain, remainder taken from reference TRBV11-3 and TRBJ2-7, is EAGVVQSPRYKIIEKKQPVAFWCNPISGHNTLYWYLQNLGQGPELLIRYENEEAVDDSQLPKDRFSAERLKGVDSTLKIQPAELGDSAVYLCASSSVLAGGKYEQYFGPGTRLTVT.

The gene calls are TRBV7-9 and TRBJ2-1; 9 bases map to TRBD2. Germline-derived CDR1 and CDR2 are SEHNR and FQNEAQ (reference sequence). This CDR3 has 13 amino acids. J lost 4 bases, V lost 11 bases, and 6 bases had no gene match. The CDR3 DNA follows: TGTGCCTTTACTAGCGGGCCATACAATGAGCAGTTCTTC. This gives the protein CAFTSGPYNEQFF.

The chain couples TRBV5-4 to TRBJ1-1, with unresolved D. Germline CDR1 and CDR2: SGHNT and YYREEE (reference sequence). This CDR3 is built from 13 residues. V lost 1 base to trimming and J lost 1 base, with 5 bases between them. The CDR3, as DNA: TGTGCCAGCAGCTTGTACAGGAACACTGAAGCTTTCTTT. Protein product: CASSLYRNTEAFF.

Comments on this clone: The junction departs from germline at one end; a sequencing error may be responsible. V usage is TRBV7-9 and J usage is TRBJ1-1; D unresolved. Germline V gene sequence: CDR1 SEHNR, CDR2 FQNEAQ (reference sequence). The CDR3 is 12 residues long. The DNA of the CDR3 is TGTTCCAGCGGGAGACTGAACACTGAAGCTTTCTTT. Its protein product is CSSGRLNTEAFF.

This chain uses TRBV29-1 with TRBJ2-1; 7 bases line up with TRBD2. The germline CDR1 and CDR2 sequences are SQVTM and ANQGSEA. This CDR3 is 12 amino acids long. V was clipped by 3 bases and J by 9 bases; unmatched bases: 5. CDR3 region: CSVERGMSEQFF. CDR3 DNA: TGCAGCGTTGAGCGGGGGATGAGTGAGCAGTTCTTC.

The rearrangement links TRBV7-9 to TRBJ1-6, with D possibly matching TRBD1 (5 bases). There are 14 residues in the CDR3. V was trimmed by 2 bases and J by 8 bases, leaving 10 bases between them. Germline CDR1 is SEHNR and CDR2 is FQNEAQ (reference sequence). Here the CDR3 reads CASSLMGGDSPLHF. The CDR3 region has the DNA TGTGCCAGCAGCTTAATGGGGGGGGATTCACCCCTCCACTTT. Using reference TRBV7-9 and TRBJ1-6 for the parts outside the CDR3, the full variable domain is DTGVSQNPRHKITKRGQNVTFRCDPISEHNRLYWYRQTLGQGPEFLTYFQNEAQLEKSRLLSDRFSAERPKGSFSTLEIQRTEQGDSAMYLCASSLMGGDSPLHFGNGTRLTVT.

This clone has just a few counts. Other DNA sequences in the same sample also yield this CDR3. The chain recombines TRBV5-1 with TRBJ2-7; 9 bases line up with TRBD1. V gave up 0 bases and J gave up 0 bases; unmatched junction bases: 1. Germline loops: CDR1 SGHRS, CDR2 YFSETQ. The CDR3 is made up of 15 amino acids. The DNA for the CDR3 is TGCGCCAGCAGCTTGGGACAGGGGGGCTCCTACGAGCAGTACTTC. Translation gives CASSLGQGGSYEQYF.

The chain recombines TRBV28 with TRBJ1-2, with D unresolved. Germline-derived CDR1 and CDR2 are MDHEN and SYDVKM. V gave up 6 bases and J gave up 8 bases, with 13 bases separating them. The CDR3 contains 12 residues. The CDR3 DNA reads as TGTGCCAGCAGCTCCGACATCCGAGGCTACACCTTC. It encodes CASSSDIRGYTF.

This sequence joins TRBV11-1 and TRBJ1-2; no clear D gene. V dropped 0 bases and J dropped 8 bases, with 10 bases sitting between them. CDR3 length: 13 residues. Germline CDR1 and CDR2: SGHAT and FQDESV (reference sequence). The CDR3 here is CASSLAGGDGYTF. CDR3 in DNA: TGTGCCAGCAGCTTAGCAGGCGGAGACGGCTACACCTTC.

The genes are TRBV4-2 and TRBJ1-2; D possibly corresponds to TRBD1 (5 bases). V lost 2 bases and J 2 bases, leaving 12 bases between the germline ends. The CDR3 covers 15 residues. Germline loops: CDR1 LGHNA, CDR2 YNFKEQ. CDR3 sequence reads: CASSQTQGTNYGYTF. The CDR3 nucleotides read TGTGCCAGCAGCCAAACCCAGGGAACGAACTATGGCTACACCTTC.

V gene TRBV18 combines with J gene TRBJ2-6; D is perhaps TRBD2 (5 bases). The ends were cut back, 4 bases at V and 3 bases at J, with 13 bases in the middle. Germline CDR1 and CDR2: KGHSH and LQKENI. This CDR3 contains 16 residues. CDR3 sequence (DNA): TGTGCCAGCTCACAGAACGGCGGGTTTGGGGCCAACGTCCTGACTTTC. It yields the protein CASSQNGGFGANVLTF.

In its sample, this clone was seen a few times. The chain has TRBV14 and TRBJ2-3, with D maybe TRBD2 (5 bases). The ends were cut back, 2 bases at V and 6 bases at J, with 9 bases in the middle. Germline V gene data show CDR1 as SGHDN and CDR2 as FVKESK. This CDR3 has 13 amino acids. The CDR3 DNA follows: TGTGCCAGCAGCCAATTTAGAGGGGATACGCAGTATTTT. This gives the protein CASSQFRGDTQYF.

The V and J genes are TRBV7-9 and TRBJ1-3; no clear D. CDR1 SEHNR and CDR2 FQNEAQ come from the germline V gene (reference sequence). The V end lost 1 base, the J end lost 2 bases, and 12 bases lay between the germline ends. This CDR3 is 16 amino acids long. In DNA form, the CDR3 reads TGTGCCAGCAGCTTAGACTTCCGAATCGCTGGAAACACCATATATTTT. This translates into CASSLDFRIAGNTIYF.

The chain joins TRBV27 to TRBJ2-7; D is perhaps TRBD1 (5 bases). The CDR3 consists of 10 residues. Trimming took 2 bases from V and 11 from J, leaving 7 bases between them. Germline V gene data show CDR1 as MNHEY and CDR2 as SMNVEV (reference sequence). In nucleotides, the CDR3 is TGTGCCAGCAGTTTAAGGGGTGAGTACTTC. Its protein product is CASSLRGEYF.

The gene calls are TRBV12-5 and TRBJ1-5, with TRBD1 matching over 7 bases. Germline V gene lookup returns CDR1 LGHNT and CDR2 FRNRAP. The CDR3 has 16 residues. Trimming removed 6 bases from V and 6 bases from J; junction bases left unmatched: 14. DNA of the CDR3: TGTGCTAGTGGGACCGCCGGGACAGTCGGAAGTCAGCCCCAGCATTTT. Protein: CASGTAGTVGSQPQHF.

This clone turned up a few times. The rearrangement uses TRBV6-1 and TRBJ1-4; tentatively, D is TRBD1 (6 bases). Germline assignment: CDR1 MNHNS and CDR2 SASEGT. The CDR3 is 15 amino acids. V lost 7 bases and J 7 bases, leaving 19 bases between the germline ends. The CDR3 DNA reads TGTGCCAGCATTCGGGTGGGGCAGGGGAGTGAAAAACTGTTTTTT. Amino acid sequence: CASIRVGQGSEKLFF.

V gene TRBV28 combines with J gene TRBJ1-2; D might be TRBD1 (5 bases). The CDR3 is 12 residues long. Trimming took 6 bases from V and 7 from J, leaving 12 bases between them. CDR1 is MDHEN, CDR2 SYDVKM, per germline. The CDR3 DNA reads TGTGCCAGCAGCAGGGCGTCTCGTGGCTACACCTTC. It codes for CASSRASRGYTF.

This clone was seen more than once but under ten times. The V gene is TRBV6-5, the J gene TRBJ2-6; no clear D. This CDR3 spans 14 amino acids. V dropped 5 bases and J dropped 0 bases, with 5 bases sitting between them. Germline loops: CDR1 MNHEY, CDR2 SVGAGI. The CDR3 DNA follows: TGTGCCAGCAGTCGACTCTCTGGGGCCAACGTCCTGACTTTC. As protein: CASSRLSGANVLTF.

This chain joins TRBV5-1 and TRBJ2-1, with a weak D call TRBD1 (6 bases). This CDR3 spans 15 amino acids. V lost 5 bases, J lost 0 bases, and 12 bases lay in between. CDR1 and CDR2 from the germline V gene are SGHRS and YFSETQ. CDR3 coding DNA: TGCGCCAGCAGAACGGACAGAAGCTCCTACAATGAGCAGTTCTTC. Its protein is CASRTDRSSYNEQFF.

In this sample, this clone turned up a few times. The CDR3 protein is CASSSKGITLHF. CDR3 nucleotide sequence: TGTGCCAGCAGCAGTAAGGGGATCACCCTCCACTTT. The gene calls are TRBV6-6 and TRBJ1-6, with D perhaps matching TRBD1 (5 bases). With 6 bases removed from V and 14 bases from J, the gap between germline ends came to 14 bases. The germline gives CDR1 MNHNY, CDR2 SVGAGI (reference sequence). This CDR3 has 12 amino acids.

This clone was detected once. The chain combines TRBV9 with TRBJ2-7, with TRBD1 matching over 10 bases. The CDR3 contains 16 residues. CDR1 and CDR2 (germline): SGDLS, YYNGEE. The V segment lost 3 bases and the J segment 5 bases; nucleotides outside the gene matches: 11. The CDR3 nucleotides read TGTGCCAGCAGCGCAGGACCGGGACAGGGGTGGGACGAGCAGTACTTC. It codes for CASSAGPGQGWDEQYF.

This clone was counted only a few times. The V and J genes are TRBV27 and TRBJ2-2; tentatively, D is TRBD2 (5 bases). There are 13 residues in the CDR3. V dropped 5 bases and J dropped 7 bases, with 11 bases sitting between them. CDR1 MNHEY and CDR2 SMNVEV come from the germline V gene (reference sequence). The CDR3 DNA reads TGTGCCAGCAGTAACGGAGGAGGCGGGGAGCTGTTTTTT. This sequence encodes CASSNGGGGELFF.

This clone was detected once. The chain recombines TRBV12-5 with TRBJ2-1; TRBD1 matches 9 bases. V dropped 6 bases and J dropped 5; count of bases not matched to a gene: 8. Per germline, CDR1 LGHNT and CDR2 FRNRAP. This CDR3 is built from 15 residues. As DNA, the CDR3 is TGTGCTAGTGGGGTGGGGGACAGGGCGCACAATGAGCAGTTCTTC. Translated: CASGVGDRAHNEQFF.

This clone came up a few times. J is TRBJ2-7 and V is TRBV19; D not resolved. Trimming removed 2 bases from V and 0 bases from J, with 8 bases in between. Germline loops: CDR1 LNHDA, CDR2 SQIVND (reference sequence). This CDR3 region has 14 residues. As DNA, the CDR3 is TGTGCCAGTAGTATAACCCACGGCTCCTACGAGCAGTACTTC. Its translation: CASSITHGSYEQYF.